This T cell receptor (beta chain) was recovered during a study of T cell responses to AZD1222 COVID-19 vaccine. CDR1 SGHDT and CDR2 YYEEEE come from the germline V gene. V dropped 0 bases and J dropped 4 bases, with 10 bases sitting between them. This CDR3 contains 14 residues. Comment on this clone: Its antigen is currently unknown.

Only in-frame clones appear in the TCRdb table, and some are missing; sequencing was by immunoSEQ multiplex PCR. The sample yields under 200,000 clones, more than 70% seen once. Study outcomes and limitations: Clonal diversity may have been underestimated in mostly white British donors. Researchers report vaccine-associated CD4 TCRs spanning spike, with dominance at 160-218 and 743-854. Variant regions that are unmutated are reportedly the target of nearly half of spike-specific TCRs.

The chain has TRBV5-6 and TRBJ1-1; D gene ambiguous. The starting material was peripheral blood, obtained on day 0 of AZD1222 vaccination. The origin of this receptor is an adult in good health. The DNA for the CDR3 is TGTGCCAGCAGCTTGGGGGGAAGGAGCACTGAAGCTTTCTTT. Protein product: CASSLGGRSTEAFF.